The 9 T cell receptor beta chains below come from one sample, sequenced in a study of control samples from healthy donors and cancer patients. TCRdb's table, derived via immunoSEQ multiplex PCR, lists solely in-frame clones and lacks some. The table has roughly 120,000 clones, 85% to 95% seen once; the top ten hold roughly 2.7%. Sequencing used blood. These receptor sequences come from a man aged 25-45 years in good health.

The chain links TRBV6-6 to TRBJ1-2, with 7 bases lining up with TRBD1. This CDR3 region has 16 residues. V was clipped by 10 bases and J by 4 bases; unmatched bases: 18. From germline, CDR1 is MNHNY and CDR2 SVGAGI (reference sequence). This chain's CDR3 is CAIRGYTGDALYGYTF. The CDR3 DNA follows: TGTGCCATCAGGGGTTATACAGGGGACGCACTCTATGGCTACACCTTC.

J is TRBJ2-2 and V is TRBV9; 14 bases match TRBD2. This CDR3 region has 16 residues. The germline V gene has CDR1 SGDLS and CDR2 YYNGEE. The J segment lost 7 bases and the V segment lost 4 bases, leaving 6 bases of the junction unmatched. CDR3 sequence reads: CASSPATSGGVGELFF. The CDR3 DNA follows: TGTGCCAGCAGCCCCGCGACTAGCGGGGGGGTCGGGGAGCTGTTTTTT. The whole variable domain, filled in from reference TRBV9 and TRBJ2-2, reads DSGVTQTPKHLITATGQRVTLRCSPRSGDLSVYWYQQSLDQGLQFLIQYYNGEERAKGNILERFSAQQFPDLHSELNLSSLELGDSALYFCASSPATSGGVGELFFGEGSRLTVL.

The chain has TRBV24-1 and TRBJ1-5; no clear D. Germline CDR1 is KGHDR and CDR2 is SFDVKD. This CDR3 is 15 amino acids long. V was pared by 3 bases and J by 2 bases, with 10 bases between. The CDR3 nucleotides read TGTGCCACCAGTGATAGCGGGAAGGGCAATCAGCCCCAGCATTTT. Amino acids: CATSDSGKGNQPQHF.

The chain combines TRBV27 with TRBJ1-1; possible D gene TRBD1, 5 bases. CDR3 length: 19 residues. The germline gives CDR1 MNHEY, CDR2 SMNVEV (reference sequence). Trimming removed 7 bases at V and 0 bases at J, with 27 bases between. The DNA for the CDR3 is TGTGCCAGCACCTTATATCCCCCGGACATGGGTTTTATGAACACTGAAGCTTTCTTT. It translates to CASTLYPPDMGFMNTEAFF.

The chain recombines TRBV3-1 (or the pseudogene TRBV3-2) with TRBJ1-1, with a tentative D call TRBD1 (5 bases). Germline CDR1 LGHDT, CDR2 YNNKEL (reference sequence). The CDR3 spans 14 residues. Deletions cut 3 bases from V and 1 base from J, with 9 bases between. In DNA, the CDR3 is TGTGCCAGCAGCCAGGCCAGGGCGAACACTGAAGCTTTCTTT. Protein sequence: CASSQARANTEAFF.

The J gene is TRBJ1-2, the V gene TRBV2, with D maybe TRBD1 (6 bases). V was pared by 6 bases and J by 4 bases, with 6 bases between. Germline lookup yields CDR1 SNHLY and CDR2 FYNNEI. This CDR3 contains 11 residues. Here the CDR3 DNA reads TGTGCCAGCAGACAGGGCTATGGCTACACCTTC. It yields the protein CASRQGYGYTF.

The chain uses TRBV5-4 and TRBJ1-2, with TRBD1 as a possible D gene (6 bases). This CDR3 comprises 14 residues. Trimming stripped 3 bases from V and 4 bases from J, with 13 bases between. Germline loops: CDR1 SGHNT, CDR2 YYREEE (reference sequence). The CDR3 reads CASSSLRGGYGYTF. In DNA, the CDR3 is TGTGCCAGCAGCTCCCTCAGGGGTGGCTATGGCTACACCTTC.

The chain recombines TRBV3-1 (or the pseudogene TRBV3-2) with TRBJ2-5; the D gene is possibly TRBD1 (6 bases). Trimming cost V 4 bases and J 7 bases, with 13 bases left between them. CDR1 and CDR2 (germline): LGHDT, YNNKEL (reference sequence). This CDR3 contains 13 residues. The CDR3 region is CASSPQGFGTQYF. The CDR3 DNA is TGTGCCAGCAGCCCACAGGGATTTGGGACCCAGTACTTC.

The V call is TRBV19, the J call TRBJ2-3; perhaps D is TRBD1 or TRBD2 (6 bases each). CDR1 LNHDA and CDR2 SQIVND come from the germline V gene (reference sequence). This CDR3 region has 15 residues. Trimming took off 1 base at V and 5 bases at J, with 13 bases between the two ends. The CDR3: CASSIGGGGRDTQYF. For the CDR3, the DNA is TGTGCCAGTAGTATAGGTGGAGGGGGAAGAGATACGCAGTATTTT. The variable domain in full, with the rest retrieved from reference TRBV19 and TRBJ2-3, is DGGITQSPKYLFRKEGQNVTLSCEQNLNHDAMYWYRQDPGQGLRLIYYSQIVNDFQKGDIAEGYSVSREKKESFPLTVTSAQKNPTAFYLCASSIGGGGRDTQYFGPGTRLTVL.